This T cell receptor beta chain derives from a study of radiotherapy plus CTLA-4 blockade in lung cancer. V trimming: 4 bases; J trimming: 4 bases; junction bases outside the gene matches: 10. Germline values: CDR1 SGDLS, CDR2 YYNGEE. The CDR3 consists of 15 residues. Ipilimumab-mediated CTLA-4 blockade plus focal radiation was given to patients having chemo-refractory metastatic non-small-cell lung cancer. This clone was counted a few times. Profiling relied on immunoSEQ multiplex PCR, and the TCRdb table lists in-frame clones only, not all of them. Among around 82,000 clones listed, 78% were seen once.

The TCR was taken from a human donor with non-small cell lung cancer whose response to radiotherapy plus ipilimumab could not be evaluated. Some clones in this sample may be carry-over from other donors' samples. The gene calls are TRBV9 and TRBJ1-1; 7 bases are shared with TRBD1. Material: peripheral blood, obtained from a patient treated with radiotherapy plus ipilimumab. The CDR3 protein is CASSPLQGGGTEAFF. In DNA form, the CDR3 reads TGTGCCAGCAGCCCCCTCCAGGGGGGCGGCACTGAAGCTTTCTTT. The whole variable domain, remainder taken from reference TRBV9 and TRBJ1-1, is DSGVTQTPKHLITATGQRVTLRCSPRSGDLSVYWYQQSLDQGLQFLIQYYNGEERAKGNILERFSAQQFPDLHSELNLSSLELGDSALYFCASSPLQGGGTEAFFGQGTRLTVV.